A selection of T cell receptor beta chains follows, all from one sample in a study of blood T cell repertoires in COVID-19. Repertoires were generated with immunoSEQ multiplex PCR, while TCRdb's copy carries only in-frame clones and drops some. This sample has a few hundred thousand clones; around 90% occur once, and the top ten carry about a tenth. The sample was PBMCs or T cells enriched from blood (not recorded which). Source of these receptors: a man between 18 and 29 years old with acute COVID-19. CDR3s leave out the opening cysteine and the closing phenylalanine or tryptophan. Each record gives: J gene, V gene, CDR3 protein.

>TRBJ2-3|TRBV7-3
ASSLRFRADTQY
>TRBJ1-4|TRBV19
ASSRDRGHEKLF
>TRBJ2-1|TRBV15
ATSREGIYNEQF
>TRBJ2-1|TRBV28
ASSLGDRTYNEQF
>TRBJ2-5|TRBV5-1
ASARGPETQY
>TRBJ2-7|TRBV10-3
AISEATQGPGFIEQY
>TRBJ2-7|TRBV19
ASSTTSGRAQQY
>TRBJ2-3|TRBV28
ASSFDSGTDTQY
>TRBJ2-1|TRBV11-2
ASRTAYNEQF
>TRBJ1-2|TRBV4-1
ASSQDAGDLNGYT
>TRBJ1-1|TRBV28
ASSLDRGRLNTEAF
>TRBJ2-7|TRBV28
ASSLDPLTSYEQY
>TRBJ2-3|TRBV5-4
ASRQGISTDTQY
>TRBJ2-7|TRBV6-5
ASSYPGLATYEQY
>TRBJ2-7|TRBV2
ASIDAYEQY
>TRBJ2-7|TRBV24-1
ATSDFKAGVGSKQY
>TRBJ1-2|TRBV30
AWSDLRGLQDGYT
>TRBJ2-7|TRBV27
ASSLSFGERGGEVYEQY
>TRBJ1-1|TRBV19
ASTSYVTGLNTEAF
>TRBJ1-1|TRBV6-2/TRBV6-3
ASSYSRGLGEAF
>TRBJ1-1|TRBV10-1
ASRLAVNTEAF
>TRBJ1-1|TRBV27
ASISGSMNTEAF
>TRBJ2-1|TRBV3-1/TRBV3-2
ASSSLAETYNEQF
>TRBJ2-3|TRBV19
ATTTSGFPDTQY
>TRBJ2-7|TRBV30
ACSGFDHEQY
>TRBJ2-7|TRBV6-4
ASHSGRLYEQY
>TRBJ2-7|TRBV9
ASSVGREGDEQY
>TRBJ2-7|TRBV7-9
ASSTRTSGSHEQY
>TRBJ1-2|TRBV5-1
ASSPGQGNDGYT
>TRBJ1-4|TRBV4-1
ASSQVLGVVNEKLF
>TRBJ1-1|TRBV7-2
ASTPGGMNTEAF
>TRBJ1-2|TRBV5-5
ASSLDGLYGYT
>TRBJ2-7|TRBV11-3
ASSLQGAYEQY
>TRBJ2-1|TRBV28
ASSPLINEQF
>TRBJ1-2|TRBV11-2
ASSRAEGVYGYT
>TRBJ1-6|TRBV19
ATTPEGYNSPLH
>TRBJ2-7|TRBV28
ASSLSQGMVYEQY
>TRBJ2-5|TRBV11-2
ASSLYQSSGSRKTQY
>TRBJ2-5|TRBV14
ASSQVTGGRETQY
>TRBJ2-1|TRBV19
ASSRVHGTGGNEQF
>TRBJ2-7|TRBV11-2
ASSFSGRVDEQY
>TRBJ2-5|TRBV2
ASSALLAGDLETQY
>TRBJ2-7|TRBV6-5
ASSFRDISYEQY
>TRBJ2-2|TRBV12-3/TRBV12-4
ASRLQGSGELF
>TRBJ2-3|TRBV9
ASSVVAGGRTDTQY
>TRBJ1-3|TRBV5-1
ASSLVGQGYGNTIY
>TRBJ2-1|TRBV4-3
ASSQGAGGPGEQF
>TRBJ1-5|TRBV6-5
ATRLRHDSNQPQH
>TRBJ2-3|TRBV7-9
ASSLSMLLTDTQY